A single sample gave rise to the 22 T cell receptor beta chains below, sequenced in a study of OX40 agonist ivuxolimab in advanced cancers. Assay: immunoSEQ multiplex PCR; the TCRdb copy retains only in-frame clones and omits some. The table includes 100,000 or so clones, 90% detected once. The sequences come from CD4+ or CD8+ T cells sorted from blood, collected in a trial of the OX40 agonist ivuxolimab. The receptors were gathered from an adult with an advanced solid tumor such as melanoma, head and neck, liver or kidney cancer.

V gene TRBV6-5 combines with J gene TRBJ2-7; 7 bases map to TRBD1. V lost 7 bases, J lost 0 bases, and 6 bases stayed unmatched. Germline V CDR1 and CDR2: MNHEY, SVGAGI. This CDR3 spans 14 amino acids. CDR3 loop: CASTRDRSSYEQYF. CDR3 bases: TGTGCCAGCACCCGGGACAGAAGCTCCTACGAGCAGTACTTC.

In its sample, this clone was seen once. This chain uses TRBV5-6 with TRBJ2-3; 7 bases agree with TRBD1. The J segment lost 6 bases and the V segment lost 3 bases, leaving 13 bases of the junction unmatched. Germline V gives CDR1 SGHDT, CDR2 YYEEEE. The CDR3 is made up of 16 amino acids. The DNA of the CDR3 is TGTGCCAGCAGCTGGGTCCGGGACAGTAAGTTGGATACGCAGTATTTT. Protein sequence: CASSWVRDSKLDTQYF.

The chain combines TRBV7-9 with TRBJ2-2; tentative D call: TRBD1 (5 bases). Germline CDR1 SEHNR, CDR2 FQNEAQ (reference sequence). Trimming left V 5 bases short and J 9 bases short, with 13 bases between. This CDR3 is 13 amino acids long. CDR3 in DNA: TGTGCCAGCAGCCCAGGGCTTACCAGGGAGCTGTTTTTT. This encodes CASSPGLTRELFF.

This clone was seen just once. The chain couples TRBV16 to TRBJ1-2, with D possibly matching TRBD1 (6 bases). The ends were cut back, 0 bases at V and 4 bases at J, with 15 bases in the middle. Per germline, CDR1 KGHSY and CDR2 FQNENV. This CDR3 is built from 16 residues. CDR3 nucleotide sequence: TGTGCCAGCAGCCAATCGGGGGGGGCCGGCAGCTATGGCTACACCTTC. Amino acid sequence: CASSQSGGAGSYGYTF.

The V call is TRBV11-1, the J call TRBJ1-2, with a tentative D call TRBD1 (6 bases). This CDR3 is built from 14 residues. Germline V gives CDR1 SGHAT, CDR2 FQDESV (reference sequence). The V gene lost 5 bases and the J gene lost 6 bases, with 16 bases spanning the gap. The CDR3 nucleotides are TGTGCCAGCAGCCTTGGAGGGGGGAGTGATGGCTACACCTTC. This encodes CASSLGGGSDGYTF.

J is TRBJ2-3 and V is TRBV18; no clear D gene. The V gene lost 3 bases and the J gene lost 0 bases, with 13 bases spanning the gap. The CDR3 spans 16 residues. Germline V gives CDR1 KGHSH, CDR2 LQKENI. CDR3 nucleotides: TGTGCCAGCTCACCCGAGTCCCCCGTTAGCACAGATACGCAGTATTTT. Translated: CASSPESPVSTDTQYF. Drawing the rest from reference TRBV18 and TRBJ2-3, the complete variable domain is NAGVMQNPRHLVRRRGQEARLRCSPMKGHSHVYWYRQLPEEGLKFMVYLQKENIIDESGMPKERFSAEFPKEGPSILRIQQVVRGDSAAYFCASSPESPVSTDTQYFGPGTRLTVL.

The rearrangement uses TRBV19 and TRBJ1-1, with D maybe TRBD1 (5 bases). With 8 bases removed from V and 5 bases from J, the gap between germline ends came to 18 bases. Germline CDR1 reads LNHDA; CDR2 reads SQIVND (reference sequence). The CDR3 totals 14 residues. In nucleotides, the CDR3 is TGTGCCAGTCGAAGTCAGGGAGTGGATACTGAAGCTTTCTTT. Its protein is CASRSQGVDTEAFF.

This sequence joins TRBV11-3 and TRBJ2-1; 7 nucleotides agree with TRBD1. This CDR3 is 13 amino acids long. CDR1 is SGHNT, CDR2 YENEEA, per germline. J lost 7 bases, V lost 6 bases, and 6 bases had no gene match. In nucleotides, the CDR3 is TGTGCCAGCAGTGTGGACAGGAGGAATGAGCAGTTCTTC. It specifies CASSVDRRNEQFF.

The gene calls are TRBV19 and TRBJ1-1, with D unresolved. This CDR3 is 15 amino acids long. Germline CDR1 and CDR2: LNHDA and SQIVND (reference sequence). Trimming removed 5 bases from V and 4 bases from J, with 17 bases in between. The CDR3 DNA sequence: TGTGCCAGTAGTTCGTTGTCCTTATCCGGCACTGAAGCTTTCTTT. This encodes CASSSLSLSGTEAFF.

CDR3: CASSSSPPGGGETQYF. The CDR3 nucleotides read TGTGCCAGCAGCTCTAGCCCCCCGGGAGGAGGGGAGACCCAGTACTTC. V and J are TRBV9 and TRBJ2-5; 7 bases align to TRBD2. The CDR3 consists of 16 residues. The germline CDR1 and CDR2 sequences are SGDLS and YYNGEE. Germline trimming cut 4 bases from V and 5 bases from J; bases unmatched to any gene: 14. The full variable domain, its missing parts supplied by reference TRBV9 and TRBJ2-5, is DSGVTQTPKHLITATGQRVTLRCSPRSGDLSVYWYQQSLDQGLQFLIQYYNGEERAKGNILERFSAQQFPDLHSELNLSSLELGDSALYFCASSSSPPGGGETQYFGPGTRLLVL.

Ten or more counts support this clone. V gene TRBV18 combines with J gene TRBJ2-7; D is uncertain. The CDR3 loop spans 12 amino acids. The germline V and J ends were trimmed by 2 bases and 2 bases, with 4 bases remaining between them. Germline V CDR1 and CDR2: KGHSH, LQKENI. CDR3 region: CASSPGTYEQYF. In nucleotides, the CDR3 is TGTGCCAGCTCACCAGGGACCTACGAGCAGTACTTC.

This clone was recorded only once. Here the CDR3 reads CASSKDRAGNTIYF. CDR3 nucleotide sequence: TGTGCCAGCTCAAAGGACAGGGCTGGAAACACCATATATTTT. The chain uses TRBV18 and TRBJ1-3, with 8 positions matching TRBD1. After removal of 5 bases from V and 2 bases from J, the junction contained 2 bases not matched to a gene. This CDR3 spans 14 amino acids. Germline CDR1 reads KGHSH; CDR2 reads LQKENI.

Of note for this clone: One end of the junction does not line up with germline, which may come from a read error. Written as DNA, the CDR3 is TGTGCCAGCGGCCAAGGGACAGCGAACACCGGGGAGCTGTTTTTT. It encodes CASGQGTANTGELFF. The chain recombines TRBV14 with TRBJ2-2; 7 nucleotides line up with TRBD1. The V gene's germline CDR1 is SGHDN and CDR2 FVKESK. The CDR3 length is 15 residues.

The J gene is TRBJ2-2, the V gene TRBV7-9; tentatively, D is TRBD2 (7 bases). The CDR3 extends over 14 amino acids. The germline V gene has CDR1 SEHNR and CDR2 FQNEAQ (reference sequence). V dropped 0 bases and J dropped 6 bases, with 8 bases sitting between them. CDR3 amino acids: CASSLAGGPGELFF. The CDR3 DNA reads TGTGCCAGCAGCTTAGCCGGGGGGCCCGGGGAGCTGTTTTTT.

This chain uses TRBV5-4 with TRBJ1-2; tentative D call: TRBD1 (6 bases). V gave up 4 bases and J gave up 8 bases, with 9 bases separating them. The CDR3 contains 11 residues. Germline values: CDR1 SGHNT, CDR2 YYREEE (reference sequence). CDR3 in DNA: TGTGCCAGCAGCACAGGGAGCGGCTACACCTTC. It translates to CASSTGSGYTF.

The V gene is TRBV6-5, the J gene TRBJ2-7; TRBD2 aligns across 7 bases. J was trimmed by 2 bases and V by 2 bases; bases with no gene match: 6. The CDR3 consists of 15 residues. CDR1 is MNHEY and CDR2 is SVGAGI in the germline V gene. CDR3 residues: CASSYRASGTYEQYF. The CDR3 nucleotides read TGTGCCAGCAGTTACCGGGCTAGCGGAACCTACGAGCAGTACTTC.

The V and J genes are TRBV7-3 and TRBJ2-3; D perhaps matches TRBD2 (5 bases). The CDR3 totals 16 residues. The V gene's germline CDR1 is SGHTA and CDR2 FQGTGA. The V and J ends lost 2 bases and 3 bases respectively, with 15 bases between them. The CDR3 nucleotides read TGTGCCAGCAGCTTATGGTCTCTAGAGGGTACAGATACGCAGTATTTT. Translated, it gives CASSLWSLEGTDTQYF.

This chain joins TRBV13 and TRBJ1-1, with a possible D match to TRBD1 (6 bases). This CDR3 contains 11 residues. Germline lookup yields CDR1 PRHDT and CDR2 FYEKMQ (reference sequence). V shed 3 bases and J shed 11 bases, with 10 bases lying between them. The CDR3 DNA reads as TGTGCCAGCAGCTTGGGGGGCCAGGCTTTCTTT. It is translated as CASSLGGQAFF. Variable domain in full (rest from reference TRBV13 and TRBJ1-1): AAGVIQSPRHLIKEKRETATLKCYPIPRHDTVYWYQQGPGQDPQFLISFYEKMQSDKGSIPDRFSAQQFSDYHSELNMSSLELGDSALYFCASSLGGQAFFGQGTRLTVV.

The rearrangement joins TRBV6-1 to TRBJ1-5; D is possibly TRBD1 (5 bases). This CDR3 region has 15 residues. Trimming cost V 4 bases and J 2 bases, with 12 bases left between them. The germline V gene has CDR1 MNHNS and CDR2 SASEGT. CDR3 nucleotides: TGTGCCAGCAGTGCTACCGGGGCCGGCAATCAGCCCCAGCATTTT. Encoded protein: CASSATGAGNQPQHF.

The rearrangement uses TRBV4-3 and TRBJ2-5, with 9 bases fitting TRBD2. Germline CDR1 LGHNA, CDR2 YSLEER. The CDR3 runs to 15 residues. The ends lost 0 bases at V and 6 bases at J; junction bases unmatched: 5. CDR3 residues: CASSQDWASGKTQYF. As DNA, the CDR3 is TGCGCCAGCAGCCAAGATTGGGCTAGCGGGAAGACCCAGTACTTC.

The V gene is TRBV5-1, the J gene TRBJ1-1, with a tentative D call TRBD1 (5 bases). The CDR3 extends over 15 amino acids. CDR1 and CDR2 from the germline V gene are SGHRS and YFSETQ. Trimming removed 4 bases from V and 0 bases from J, with 13 bases in between. CDR3 loop: CASSPGTSMNTEAFF. The CDR3 DNA sequence: TGCGCCAGCAGCCCAGGGACGTCCATGAACACTGAAGCTTTCTTT.

The chain recombines TRBV5-1 with TRBJ1-3; D is unresolved. CDR1 is SGHRS, CDR2 YFSETQ, per germline. V was cut by 0 bases and J by 4 bases, with 2 bases left in between. The CDR3 consists of 12 residues. The DNA of the CDR3 is TGCGCCAGCAGCTTGGAAGGAAACACCATATATTTT. This translates into CASSLEGNTIYF.